Shown below are 18 T cell receptor beta chains from a single sample sequenced in a study of T cell responses to AZD1222 COVID-19 vaccine. Assay used: immunoSEQ multiplex PCR; TCRdb lists only in-frame clones, some missing. Of about 190,000 clones detected, roughly 92% appear once; the ten largest clones hold 1% to 1.5%. The input for sequencing was peripheral blood, taken on day 0 of AZD1222 vaccination. Source of these receptors: an adult in good health.

The J gene is TRBJ1-1, the V gene TRBV6-5; tentatively, D is TRBD1 (5 bases). This CDR3 has 16 amino acids. Germline-derived CDR1 and CDR2 are MNHEY and SVGAGI. Trimming left V 0 bases short and J 0 bases short, with 11 bases between. CDR3 sequence: CASSYSIGAMNTEAFF. The DNA for the CDR3 is TGTGCCAGCAGTTACTCGATCGGGGCGATGAACACTGAAGCTTTCTTT.

The V call is TRBV18, the J call TRBJ2-7, with TRBD1 matching over 10 bases. J lost 6 bases, V lost 4 bases, and 0 bases had no gene match. The germline CDR1 and CDR2 sequences are KGHSH and LQKENI. This CDR3 is built from 12 residues. The CDR3 spells CASSRTGGEQYF. DNA of the CDR3: TGTGCCAGCTCACGGACAGGGGGCGAGCAGTACTTC.

V usage is TRBV7-2 and J usage is TRBJ1-1, with D maybe TRBD1 (5 bases). Germline CDR1 reads SGHTA; CDR2 reads FQGNSA. Trimming removed 6 bases from V and 7 bases from J, with 21 bases in between. This CDR3 is 15 amino acids long. CDR3 loop: CASRYAGTQWGEAFF. The CDR3 DNA follows: TGTGCCAGCAGATATGCCGGGACCCAGTGGGGTGAAGCTTTCTTT.

The V call is TRBV2, the J call TRBJ1-1; D perhaps matches TRBD1 (5 bases). The CDR3 length is 15 residues. V was clipped by 3 bases and J by 6 bases, with 17 bases between them. CDR1 is SNHLY, CDR2 FYNNEI, per germline. For the CDR3, the DNA is TGTGCCAGCAGTGATAGCAGGGAGGGTTTCCCTGAAGCTTTCTTT. The encoded protein is CASSDSREGFPEAFF. The variable domain in full, completed from reference TRBV2 and TRBJ1-1, reads EPEVTQTPSHQVTQMGQEVILRCVPISNHLYFYWYRQILGQKVEFLVSFYNNEISEKSEIFDDQFSVERPDGSNFTLKIRSTKLEDSAMYFCASSDSREGFPEAFFGQGTRLTVV.

This chain connects TRBV7-8 to TRBJ1-1; tentative D call: TRBD1 (5 bases). Trimming cost V 6 bases and J 4 bases, with 15 bases left between them. CDR3 length equals 14 residues. In germline, CDR1 is SGHVS, CDR2 FQNEAQ. Here the CDR3 reads CASSLQVGGTEAFF. The DNA for the CDR3 is TGTGCCAGCAGTCTCCAGGTTGGGGGCACTGAAGCTTTCTTT.

This clone is a singleton in its sample. V is TRBV11-2 and J is TRBJ1-5; D gene unclear. The CDR3 is 13 amino acids. Germline CDR1 SGHAT, CDR2 FQNNGV. Trimming stripped 5 bases from V and 1 base from J, with 6 bases between. The CDR3 sequence: CASSPDSNQPQHF. The CDR3 coding sequence is TGTGCCAGCAGCCCAGACAGCAATCAGCCCCAGCATTTT.

J is TRBJ1-5 and V is TRBV6-5, with D possibly being TRBD1 (5 bases). V was shortened by 5 bases and J by 7 bases, with 12 bases between the two germline ends. Germline values: CDR1 MNHEY, CDR2 SVGAGI. This CDR3 is built from 13 residues. This chain's CDR3 is CASSLSGGQPQHF. CDR3 DNA: TGTGCCAGCAGTCTCTCTGGGGGGCAGCCCCAGCATTTT.

The chain has TRBV7-9 and TRBJ2-2; no definite D call. The CDR3 has 15 amino acids. V gave up 7 bases and J gave up 0 bases, with 12 bases separating them. The germline V gene has CDR1 SEHNR and CDR2 FQNEAQ (reference sequence). CDR3 nucleotides: TGTGCCAGCAACCCCGACCACCCGAACACCGGGGAGCTGTTTTTT. Protein product: CASNPDHPNTGELFF.

The chain joins TRBV7-3 to TRBJ1-2; D gene ambiguous. The CDR3 runs to 15 residues. Germline-derived CDR1 and CDR2 are SGHTA and FQGTGA. V lost 5 bases, J lost 5 bases, and 18 bases lay in between. The CDR3 loop is CASSLHPRGSYGYTF. The CDR3 bases are TGTGCCAGCAGCCTCCACCCAAGAGGGTCTTATGGCTACACCTTC.

The chain uses TRBV10-3 and TRBJ1-4; no reliable D call. This CDR3 contains 15 residues. Trimming removed 6 bases at V and 2 bases at J, with 13 bases between. The germline V gene has CDR1 ENHRY and CDR2 SYGVKD. CDR3 region: CAIRQDLTTNEKLFF. In nucleotides, the CDR3 is TGTGCCATCAGGCAGGACTTAACGACTAATGAAAAACTGTTTTTT.

The chain employs TRBV19 and TRBJ1-1, with 8 positions matching TRBD1. The CDR3 runs to 15 residues. Unmatched junction bases numbered 5, after V lost 5 bases and J lost 0 bases. CDR1 is LNHDA and CDR2 is SQIVND in the germline V gene (reference sequence). The CDR3 region is CASSFGQGLNTEAFF. The CDR3 nucleotides read TGTGCCAGTAGTTTCGGACAGGGACTGAACACTGAAGCTTTCTTT.

The chain combines TRBV5-1 with TRBJ1-6; TRBD1 is a possible D gene (6 bases). CDR1 SGHRS and CDR2 YFSETQ come from the germline V gene. This CDR3 spans 13 amino acids. Trimming shortened V by 6 bases and J by 7 bases, and 11 bases separated the two germline ends. The CDR3 loop is CASKRQGNSPLHF. The CDR3 DNA reads as TGCGCCAGCAAGCGGCAGGGGAATTCACCCCTCCACTTT.

The CDR3 sequence: CASSRTGTGNSPLHF. The DNA for the CDR3 is TGTGCCAGCAGCAGGACCGGGACAGGAAATTCACCCCTCCACTTT. This chain joins TRBV5-6 and TRBJ1-6; 8 nucleotides agree with TRBD1. The CDR3 totals 15 residues. V trimming: 4 bases; J trimming: 7 bases; junction bases outside the gene matches: 7. Per the germline V gene, CDR1 is SGHDT and CDR2 is YYEEEE.

V and J are TRBV11-1 and TRBJ1-1; D uncertain. Germline CDR1 is SGHAT and CDR2 is FQDESV (reference sequence). V lost 5 bases to trimming and J lost 3 bases, with 7 bases between them. The CDR3 covers 12 residues. This CDR3 reads CASSKRDTEAFF. The CDR3 DNA follows: TGTGCCAGCAGCAAGCGCGACACTGAAGCTTTCTTT.

This clone is a singleton in its sample. This rearrangement joins TRBV19 to TRBJ2-5; D may match TRBD1 or TRBD2 (6 bases each). Per germline, CDR1 LNHDA and CDR2 SQIVND (reference sequence). This CDR3 has 15 amino acids. V was cut by 6 bases and J by 2 bases, with 16 bases left in between. CDR3 coding DNA: TGTGCCAGTAGCCACGGAGGGGGTAAACAAGAGACCCAGTACTTC. Translated: CASSHGGGKQETQYF. The variable domain in full, with the rest retrieved from reference TRBV19 and TRBJ2-5, is DGGITQSPKYLFRKEGQNVTLSCEQNLNHDAMYWYRQDPGQGLRLIYYSQIVNDFQKGDIAEGYSVSREKKESFPLTVTSAQKNPTAFYLCASSHGGGKQETQYFGPGTRLLVL.

V is TRBV21-1 and J is TRBJ1-2; the D call TRBD1 from the table was never checked on the DNA. TRBV21-1 is flagged as a pseudogene. The CDR3 runs to 13 residues. The CDR3 here is CASSKDQGRGYTF. The CDR3 nucleotides are TGTGCCAGCAGCAAAGATCAGGGGCGAGGCTACACCTTC.

The V and J genes are TRBV15 and TRBJ2-5; D uncertain. Trimming stripped 4 bases from V and 5 bases from J, with 5 bases between. CDR1 is LNHNV and CDR2 is YYDKDF in the germline V gene (reference sequence). The length of the CDR3 is 11 residues. CDR3 nucleotides: TGTGCCACCAGCAACCGGGAGACCCAGTACTTC. Translated, it gives CATSNRETQYF. Filled out from reference TRBV15 and TRBJ2-5, the complete variable domain reads DAMVIQNPRYQVTQFGKPVTLSCSQTLNHNVMYWYQQKSSQAPKLLFHYYDKDFNNEADTPDNFQSRRPNTSFCFLDIRSPGLGDTAMYLCATSNRETQYFGPGTRLLVL.

This chain joins TRBV11-2 and TRBJ1-2, with 9 nucleotides matching TRBD1. V lost 5 bases, J lost 8 bases, and 15 bases stayed unmatched. The CDR3 extends over 16 amino acids. From germline, CDR1 is SGHAT and CDR2 FQNNGV. The DNA for the CDR3 is TGTGCCAGCAGCCCAAGACCCAGGACAGGGGCGTGGGGCTACACCTTC. This translates into CASSPRPRTGAWGYTF.